This T cell receptor beta chain was captured by sequencing in a study of T-cell reconstitution after alpha-beta-depleted transplantation in children. General observations from the study: Expanded clones from the graft, numbering several hundred, reportedly supplied alpha-beta T cells about two months after transplant. Some patients owed their high day-60 TCRbeta diversity to surviving recipient T cells and thymic progenitors.

V was cut by 1 base and J by 5 bases, with 14 bases left in between. The CDR3 runs 15 residues. Looked up from germline, CDR1 is LNHNV and CDR2 is YYDKDF (reference sequence). During its preparation, the TCRbeta library received unique molecular identifiers. TCRdb reprocessed the PCR reads via MiXCR and lists one record per CDR3 protein. Among 450,000 to 550,000 distinct CDR3 sequences listed, roughly 10% were seen once. This clonotype was counted ten times or more. Its antigen is currently unknown. The clonotype was recovered from a female patient aged 2-15 years who had a stem cell transplant for aplastic anemia, so the T cells may come from the graft donor. V gene TRBV15 combines with J gene TRBJ1-2, with D hard to call. Source: PBMCs, mostly from graft donor cells, taken 180 days after TCRalphabeta/CD19-depleted stem cell transplant. The chain's CDR3 is CATSRVSGNLYGYTF. DNA for the CDR3: TGTGCCACCAGCAGAGTGTCCGGCAACCTATATGGCTACACCTTC.